A single sample is the source of the 20 T cell receptor beta chains below, sequenced in a study of OX40 agonist ivuxolimab in advanced cancers. This table comes from immunoSEQ multiplex PCR, and its TCRdb copy is limited to in-frame clones, with some not included. The sample contains about 19,000 clones, roughly 70% of which appear only once. This material consisted of CD4+ or CD8+ T cells sorted from blood, taken in a trial of the OX40 agonist ivuxolimab. The receptor set was obtained from an adult with an advanced solid tumor such as melanoma, head and neck, liver or kidney cancer.

As to this clone: The junction does not match germline at one end; this may be a read error. The sample carries other DNA sequences with the same CDR3. The chain joins TRBV7-9 to TRBJ1-3; D unclear. The CDR3 consists of 12 residues. The V gene's germline CDR1 is SEHNR and CDR2 FQNEAQ (reference sequence). The CDR3 sequence is CASSFLGDTIYF. CDR3 bases: TGTGCCAGTAGCTTCCTCGGAGACACCATATATTTT.

The rearrangement links TRBV28 to TRBJ1-1, with D hard to call. Germline V gives CDR1 MDHEN, CDR2 SYDVKM. Between the trimmed V and J ends, which lost 2 bases and 5 bases, there was a span of 3 bases. The CDR3 consists of 11 residues. CDR3 residues: CASSLETEAFF. CDR3 nucleotides: TGTGCCAGCAGTTTAGAGACTGAAGCTTTCTTT.

This clone was observed once. The chain carries TRBV7-8 and TRBJ2-7; 7 bases map to TRBD2. Unmatched junction bases numbered 7, after V lost 2 bases and J lost 0 bases. Germline-derived CDR1 and CDR2 are SGHVS and FQNEAQ. This CDR3 region has 16 residues. As DNA, the CDR3 is TGTGCCAGCAGCTTATGGGCTAGCGGTTTCTCCTACGAGCAGTACTTC. Protein: CASSLWASGFSYEQYF.

This clone is judged medium-sized (0.01 to 0.1%). This chain links TRBV19 with TRBJ1-1; D is unclear. Trimming took 1 base from V and 1 from J, leaving 13 bases between them. This CDR3 comprises 16 residues. Germline CDR1 is LNHDA and CDR2 is SQIVND (reference sequence). CDR3 sequence (DNA): TGTGCCAGTAGTATAGCGTTGGGCGAGGAGAACACTGAAGCTTTCTTT. This gives the protein CASSIALGEENTEAFF.

V and J are TRBV5-4 and TRBJ1-2, with D perhaps TRBD1 (5 bases). The germline V gene encodes CDR1 SGHNT and CDR2 YYREEE (reference sequence). The ends were cut back, 4 bases at V and 5 bases at J, with 15 bases in the middle. This CDR3 is 14 amino acids long. The CDR3 DNA sequence: TGTGCCAGCAGCCCCGGGCAGGGCTGGTATGGCTACACCTTC. Translated, it gives CASSPGQGWYGYTF.

The rearrangement joins TRBV4-1 to TRBJ1-3; D perhaps matches TRBD1 (6 bases). The germline CDR1 and CDR2 sequences are MGHRA and YSYEKL. The length of the CDR3 is 17 residues. Trimming shortened V by 1 base and J by 0 bases, and 13 bases separated the two germline ends. The CDR3 region is CASSQGLTGNSGNTIYF. The CDR3 DNA is TGCGCCAGCAGCCAAGGTCTGACAGGAAACTCTGGAAACACCATATATTTT.

This clone is classed as medium-sized. The rearrangement uses TRBV2 and TRBJ2-5; a possible D gene is TRBD2 (6 bases). From germline, CDR1 is SNHLY and CDR2 FYNNEI. The length of the CDR3 is 13 residues. Trimming cost V 6 bases and J 3 bases, with 11 bases left between them. CDR3 region: CASRRGLEETQYF. The DNA of the CDR3 is TGTGCCAGCAGGAGGGGACTTGAAGAGACCCAGTACTTC.

The rearrangement joins TRBV28 to TRBJ2-7; 7 bases agree with TRBD1. The CDR3 consists of 14 residues. Germline lookup yields CDR1 MDHEN and CDR2 SYDVKM. The V and J ends lost 5 bases and 2 bases, in that order; junction bases with no gene match: 6. This CDR3 is CASSTRTGPYEQYF. In DNA, the CDR3 is TGTGCCAGCAGTACACGGACAGGACCCTACGAGCAGTACTTC.

This clone appeared a few times. This rearrangement joins TRBV6-5 to TRBJ2-1, with 7 positions matching TRBD2. Trimming cost V 4 bases and J 4 bases; bases outside gene matches: 1. The germline V gene encodes CDR1 MNHEY and CDR2 SVGAGI. The CDR3 extends over 13 amino acids. The CDR3 DNA sequence: TGTGCCAGCAGTTGGACTAGTTACAATGAGCAGTTCTTC. Its protein is CASSWTSYNEQFF.

Many counts were recorded for this clone. V and J are TRBV25-1 and TRBJ2-7; 7 bases fit TRBD2. Trimming removed 2 bases from V and 5 bases from J; junction bases left unmatched: 6. The CDR3 runs 14 residues. The germline gives CDR1 MGHDK, CDR2 SYGVNS. CDR3 region: CASSEVGLGHEQYF. The CDR3 nucleotides are TGTGCCAGCAGTGAAGTCGGACTAGGCCACGAGCAGTACTTC.

Only a few counts were recorded for this clone. This sequence joins TRBV27 and TRBJ1-2, with 7 bases matching TRBD1. V was clipped by 6 bases and J by 3 bases; unmatched bases: 10. Per germline, CDR1 MNHEY and CDR2 SMNVEV (reference sequence). The CDR3 is 15 residues long. The CDR3 DNA reads TGTGCCAGCAGCCCTGAATCTCAGGGGGACTATGGCTACACCTTC. Its translation is CASSPESQGDYGYTF.

This clone was observed a few times. The chain couples TRBV5-8 to TRBJ2-7; 10 positions match TRBD2. This CDR3 spans 15 amino acids. Germline CDR1 SGHTS, CDR2 YDEGEE. With V trimmed by 1 base and J by 4 bases, 5 bases remained unmatched. The CDR3 coding sequence is TGTGCCAGCAGCTTGTCGGGTAGCGGGGGGTACGAGCAGTACTTC. This encodes CASSLSGSGGYEQYF.

The CDR3 coding sequence is TGTGCCAGCCTCGGACTCCCAATTAACAATGAGCAGTTCTTC. It encodes CASLGLPINNEQFF. V usage is TRBV7-8 and J usage is TRBJ2-1; D is possibly TRBD2 (5 bases). Germline V CDR1 and CDR2: SGHVS, FQNEAQ. Trimming removed 8 bases at V and 5 bases at J, with 16 bases between. This CDR3 is 14 amino acids long. Full variable domain (remainder filled in from reference TRBV7-8 and TRBJ2-1): GAGVSQSPRYKVAKRGQDVALRCDPISGHVSLFWYQQALGQGPEFLTYFQNEAQLDKSGLPSDRFFAERPEGSVSTLKIQRTQQEDSAVYLCASLGLPINNEQFFGPGTRLTVL.

The V gene is TRBV5-1, the J gene TRBJ1-4; tentative D call: TRBD1 (6 bases). Between the trimmed V and J ends, which lost 4 bases and 8 bases, there was a span of 21 bases. This CDR3 has 16 residues. Germline V gene sequence: CDR1 SGHRS, CDR2 YFSETQ. The CDR3 DNA follows: TGCGCCAGCAGCCCAGCCAATACAGGGTTGGGGGAAAAACTGTTTTTT. Protein product: CASSPANTGLGEKLFF.

The genes are TRBV5-8 and TRBJ1-1; no firm D call. The V end lost 1 base, the J end lost 1 base, and 8 bases lay between the germline ends. The CDR3 consists of 14 residues. Germline CDR1 SGHTS, CDR2 YDEGEE. CDR3 protein: CASSLWSANTEAFF. CDR3 DNA sequence: TGTGCCAGCAGCTTGTGGTCAGCGAACACTGAAGCTTTCTTT.

The chain recombines TRBV9 with TRBJ2-3; possibly TRBD2 for D (5 bases). The CDR3 totals 16 residues. From germline, CDR1 is SGDLS and CDR2 YYNGEE. Between the trimmed V and J ends, which lost 1 base and 0 bases, there was a span of 12 bases. The CDR3 here is CASSVTKAGSTDTQYF. The CDR3 nucleotides read TGTGCCAGCAGCGTAACGAAGGCGGGTAGCACAGATACGCAGTATTTT.

This chain uses TRBV19 with TRBJ2-1; the match to TRBD2 covers 10 bases. The CDR3 runs to 16 residues. Germline V CDR1 and CDR2: LNHDA, SQIVND (reference sequence). The V gene end was trimmed by 5 bases and the J gene end by 5 bases; junction bases not matched to a gene: 9. The chain's CDR3 is CASSLQAGGVHNEQFF. The CDR3 bases are TGTGCCAGTAGTCTTCAAGCGGGGGGGGTACACAATGAGCAGTTCTTC.

The J gene is TRBJ2-1, the V gene TRBV14; D is undetermined. CDR3 size: 14 residues. V was trimmed by 0 bases and J by 2 bases, leaving 5 bases between them. Germline assignment: CDR1 SGHDN and CDR2 FVKESK. The CDR3 nucleotides read TGTGCCAGCAGCCAAGATTCGGCCTACAATGAGCAGTTCTTC. As protein: CASSQDSAYNEQFF. The whole variable domain, remainder taken from reference TRBV14 and TRBJ2-1, is EAGVTQFPSHSVIEKGQTVTLRCDPISGHDNLYWYRRVMGKEIKFLLHFVKESKQDESGMPNNRFLAERTGGTYSTLKVQPAELEDSGVYFCASSQDSAYNEQFFGPGTRLTVL.

This clone was observed once. The V and J genes are TRBV18 and TRBJ1-5; 9 bases match TRBD1. Germline loops: CDR1 KGHSH, CDR2 LQKENI. The CDR3 spans 16 residues. The V gene end was trimmed by 5 bases and the J gene end by 0 bases; junction bases not matched to a gene: 5. The DNA for the CDR3 is TGTGCCAGCTCAGCGGGACAGGGATATAGCAATCAGCCCCAGCATTTT. Protein: CASSAGQGYSNQPQHF.

In its sample, this clone was seen a few times. This rearrangement joins TRBV10-1 to TRBJ2-2, with a tentative D call TRBD2 (6 bases). The germline V and J ends were trimmed by 6 bases and 8 bases, with 19 bases remaining between them. The CDR3 spans 15 residues. Germline V gene lookup returns CDR1 WNHNN and CDR2 SYGVQD (reference sequence). CDR3 nucleotides: TGCGCCAGCAGCCGGGACTCTTCACAAATAGGGGAGCTGTTTTTT. Its protein product is CASSRDSSQIGELFF.